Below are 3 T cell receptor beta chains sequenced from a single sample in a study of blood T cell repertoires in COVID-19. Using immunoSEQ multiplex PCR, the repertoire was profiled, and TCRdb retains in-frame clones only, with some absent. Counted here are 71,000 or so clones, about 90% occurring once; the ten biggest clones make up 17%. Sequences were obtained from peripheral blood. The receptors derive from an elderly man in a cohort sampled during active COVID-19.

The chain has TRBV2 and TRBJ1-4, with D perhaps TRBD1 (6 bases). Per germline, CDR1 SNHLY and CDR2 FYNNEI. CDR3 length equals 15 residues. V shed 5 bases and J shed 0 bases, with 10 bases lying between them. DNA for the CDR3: TGTGCCAGCAGTCCTGGACAGACAACTAATGAAAAACTGTTTTTT. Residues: CASSPGQTTNEKLFF.

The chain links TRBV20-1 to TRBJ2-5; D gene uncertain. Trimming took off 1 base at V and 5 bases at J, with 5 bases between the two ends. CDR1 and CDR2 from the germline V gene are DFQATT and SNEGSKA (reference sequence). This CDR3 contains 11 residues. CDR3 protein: CSARVGETQYF. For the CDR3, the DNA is TGCAGTGCTAGAGTCGGGGAGACCCAGTACTTC.

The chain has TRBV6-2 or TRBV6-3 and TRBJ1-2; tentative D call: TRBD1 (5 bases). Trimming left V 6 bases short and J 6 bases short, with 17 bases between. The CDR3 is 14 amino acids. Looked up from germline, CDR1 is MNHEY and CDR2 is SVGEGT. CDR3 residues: CASSSGTVLNGYTF. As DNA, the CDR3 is TGTGCCAGCAGCTCGGGGACTGTCCTCAATGGCTACACCTTC.